Below, 27 T cell receptor beta chains from the same sample are listed, as sequenced in a study of circulating tumor DNA in untreated peripheral T-cell lymphoma. Assay: immunoSEQ multiplex PCR; the TCRdb copy retains only in-frame clones and omits some. The sample lists some 2,800 clones, about 64% seen once, with about 8.5% in the top ten. The sequencing input was tumor tissue. The receptors originated from a human donor with peripheral T-cell lymphoma.

This clone is categorized as medium-sized. The chain uses TRBV6-8 and TRBJ2-1; D may be TRBD2 (6 bases). Trimming took 5 bases from V and 2 from J, leaving 19 bases between them. CDR3 size: 17 residues. Germline CDR1 is MNHGY and CDR2 is SAAAGT. This CDR3 reads CASSVNRDLNPYNEQFF. The CDR3, as DNA: TGTGCCAGCAGTGTCAACCGGGACTTAAATCCCTACAATGAGCAGTTCTTC.

The rearrangement joins TRBV19 to TRBJ1-5; no firm D call. Germline V lookup: CDR1 LNHDA, CDR2 SQIVND (reference sequence). The CDR3 totals 13 residues. The V gene lost 2 bases and the J gene lost 7 bases, with 9 bases spanning the gap. CDR3 region: CASSISLMQPQHF. The DNA for the CDR3 is TGTGCCAGTAGTATATCACTAATGCAGCCCCAGCATTTT.

This clone is termed medium-sized. V and J are TRBV11-3 and TRBJ2-7; D remains unclear. The germline V and J ends were trimmed by 6 bases and 0 bases, with 12 bases remaining between them. This CDR3 has 14 residues. CDR1 is SGHNT, CDR2 YENEEA, per germline. Written as DNA, the CDR3 is TGTGCCAGCAGAGACCGTAGTAGCTCCTACGAGCAGTACTTC. It is translated as CASRDRSSSYEQYF.

The chain links TRBV6-8 to TRBJ2-3; D might be TRBD2 (6 bases). There are 14 residues in the CDR3. CDR1 MNHGY and CDR2 SAAAGT come from the germline V gene. The V end lost 0 bases, the J end lost 10 bases, and 14 bases lay between the germline ends. CDR3 sequence (DNA): TGTGCCAGCAGTTACTCTTTCTCGGGGGTTTCGCAGTATTTT. Translated, it gives CASSYSFSGVSQYF.

The rearrangement links TRBV19 to TRBJ2-7; TRBD1 might be the D (6 bases). From germline, CDR1 is LNHDA and CDR2 SQIVND (reference sequence). The V end lost 6 bases, the J end lost 7 bases, and 19 bases lay between the germline ends. CDR3 length equals 14 residues. In DNA, the CDR3 is TGTGCCAGTAGCATGGGGCAGGGGTCGAGTGAGCAGTACTTC. This encodes CASSMGQGSSEQYF.

This clone is judged medium-sized. V and J are TRBV14 and TRBJ2-7; D is unclear. CDR1 is SGHDN and CDR2 is FVKESK in the germline V gene. This CDR3 is 11 amino acids long. V was trimmed by 5 bases and J by 6 bases, leaving 8 bases between them. CDR3 region: CASSAGLEQYF. DNA of the CDR3: TGTGCCAGCAGCGCCGGCCTCGAGCAGTACTTC.

This clone ranks as medium-sized (0.01 to 0.1%). The chain employs TRBV6-8 and TRBJ1-4; no clear D gene. The CDR3 length is 15 residues. The V end lost 7 bases, the J end lost 0 bases, and 12 bases lay between the germline ends. Germline lookup yields CDR1 MNHGY and CDR2 SAAAGT. The CDR3 DNA reads TGTGCCAGCAAAACCGACGGACCAACTAATGAAAAACTGTTTTTT. This gives the protein CASKTDGPTNEKLFF.

V gene TRBV19 combines with J gene TRBJ1-1; possibly TRBD1 for D (6 bases). V was shortened by 3 bases and J by 0 bases, with 11 bases between the two germline ends. The CDR3 loop spans 15 amino acids. The germline V gene encodes CDR1 LNHDA and CDR2 SQIVND (reference sequence). CDR3 sequence (DNA): TGTGCCAGTAGTATCTCGGCAGGGGTGAACACTGAAGCTTTCTTT. Amino acids: CASSISAGVNTEAFF.

This clone was seen a single time. V usage is TRBV25-1 and J usage is TRBJ1-6; D uncertain. V lost 2 bases and J 5 bases, leaving 10 bases between the germline ends. The CDR3 covers 15 residues. Germline V lookup: CDR1 MGHDK, CDR2 SYGVNS. Here the CDR3 DNA reads TGTGCCAGCAGTGAAGGCTGGGCTAATAATTCACCCCTCCACTTT. Protein: CASSEGWANNSPLHF.

J is TRBJ2-3 and V is TRBV29-1; D not resolved. Germline loops: CDR1 SQVTM, CDR2 ANQGSEA. Trimming took off 4 bases at V and 1 base at J, with 12 bases between the two ends. The CDR3 totals 14 residues. The CDR3: CSVATGSGTDTQYF. CDR3 coding DNA: TGCAGCGTTGCAACGGGCTCAGGCACAGATACGCAGTATTTT.

V usage is TRBV7-4 and J usage is TRBJ2-1; no firm D call. CDR3 size: 16 residues. Between the trimmed V and J ends, which lost 4 bases and 8 bases, there was a span of 21 bases. Germline V gene lookup returns CDR1 SGHVT and CDR2 SQSDAQ. CDR3 residues: CASSSLPPLLAYEQFF. The CDR3 DNA reads TGTGCCAGCAGCTCACTCCCTCCCCTTCTCGCCTATGAGCAGTTCTTC.

V and J are TRBV19 and TRBJ1-1; maybe TRBD1 (6 bases). Trimming cost V 9 bases and J 4 bases, with 12 bases left between them. The germline V gene encodes CDR1 LNHDA and CDR2 SQIVND (reference sequence). There are 12 residues in the CDR3. The CDR3 reads CASLRGGTEAFF. The CDR3 DNA follows: TGTGCCAGCCTTAGGGGGGGCACTGAAGCTTTCTTT.

The chain is built from TRBV19 and TRBJ1-3; TRBD1 aligns across 7 bases. Germline V gene sequence: CDR1 LNHDA, CDR2 SQIVND (reference sequence). Losses at the gene ends were 8 bases for V and 3 bases for J; bases not matched to a gene: 4. CDR3 length: 13 amino acids. CDR3: CASSTGNGNTIYF. The CDR3 bases are TGTGCCAGTTCGACAGGGAATGGAAACACCATATATTTT. Based on the CDR3 plus reference TRBV19 and TRBJ1-3, the full variable domain is DGGITQSPKYLFRKEGQNVTLSCEQNLNHDAMYWYRQDPGQGLRLIYYSQIVNDFQKGDIAEGYSVSREKKESFPLTVTSAQKNPTAFYLCASSTGNGNTIYFGEGSWLTVV.

The rearrangement joins TRBV2 to TRBJ2-1, with 11 bases identical to TRBD2. The germline gives CDR1 SNHLY, CDR2 FYNNEI. Trimming at V came to 6 bases and at J to 8 bases, leaving 9 bases not matched to a gene. The CDR3 totals 15 residues. The CDR3 DNA reads TGTGCCAGCAGCGGGGATAGCGGGGGGGCATATGAGCAGTTCTTC. Residues: CASSGDSGGAYEQFF.

The chain recombines TRBV6-8 with TRBJ2-5, with TRBD2 identical over 7 bases. The V gene's germline CDR1 is MNHGY and CDR2 SAAAGT. J gave up 2 bases and V 5 bases, and 8 bases lay outside the gene matches. The CDR3 covers 15 residues. CDR3 sequence reads: CASSNPGTIQETQYF. CDR3 sequence (DNA): TGTGCCAGCAGTAACCCCGGGACTATTCAAGAGACCCAGTACTTC.

J is TRBJ2-2 and V is TRBV18; tentatively, D is TRBD1 or TRBD2 (5 bases each). The CDR3 totals 17 residues. Trimming stripped 3 bases from V and 5 bases from J, with 19 bases between. Germline V gene data show CDR1 as KGHSH and CDR2 as LQKENI. CDR3 DNA sequence: TGTGCCAGCTCACCCCTTCCGGACGGGACGGGAACCGGGGAGCTGTTTTTT. Its translation: CASSPLPDGTGTGELFF.

The chain carries TRBV19 and TRBJ1-4; perhaps TRBD1 as D (5 bases). The germline V gene encodes CDR1 LNHDA and CDR2 SQIVND (reference sequence). This CDR3 region has 13 residues. The V gene lost 5 bases and the J gene lost 8 bases, with 12 bases spanning the gap. CDR3: CASSRREGEKLFF. In DNA form, the CDR3 reads TGTGCCAGTAGTCGCAGGGAAGGCGAAAAACTGTTTTTT.

This chain joins TRBV29-1 and TRBJ1-5; D uncertain. The CDR3 has 12 amino acids. Looked up from germline, CDR1 is SQVTM and CDR2 is ANQGSEA. Trimming left V 4 bases short and J 0 bases short, with 4 bases between. The CDR3 DNA sequence: TGCAGCGTTGTAGATAGCAATCAGCCCCAGCATTTT. It is translated as CSVVDSNQPQHF.

The chain carries TRBV11-3 and TRBJ2-5; the match to TRBD2 covers 13 bases. Germline V CDR1 and CDR2: SGHNT, YENEEA. The CDR3 is made up of 18 amino acids. V shed 3 bases, J shed 5 bases, and the junction held 12 bases outside the gene matches. The CDR3 nucleotides read TGTGCCAGCAGCTTCTATCGGACTAGCGGGGGAATCGTGGAGACCCAGTACTTC. It yields the protein CASSFYRTSGGIVETQYF.

The V call is TRBV6-8, the J call TRBJ2-2; D unclear. Looked up from germline, CDR1 is MNHGY and CDR2 is SAAAGT. With 6 bases removed from V and 6 bases from J, the gap between germline ends came to 17 bases. CDR3 length equals 15 residues. The CDR3 DNA sequence: TGTGCCAGCAGCGTCTCCGGGTCCCACCCCGGGGAGCTGTTTTTT. Amino acids: CASSVSGSHPGELFF.

Only a few counts were recorded for this clone. This chain joins TRBV6-8 and TRBJ1-6; TRBD1 matches 7 bases. V trimming: 7 bases; J trimming: 0 bases; junction bases outside the gene matches: 9. Looked up from germline, CDR1 is MNHGY and CDR2 is SAAAGT. The CDR3 runs 17 residues. The CDR3 nucleotides read TGTGCCAGCACCCGACAGGGAAGTTACTCCTATAATTCACCCCTCCACTTT. This gives the protein CASTRQGSYSYNSPLHF.

This clone has only a few counts. This chain connects TRBV25-1 to TRBJ1-3; D gene unclear. The CDR3 covers 15 residues. Germline V gene lookup returns CDR1 MGHDK and CDR2 SYGVNS. Trimming took off 3 bases at V and 3 bases at J, with 12 bases between the two ends. The CDR3, as DNA: TGTGCCAGCAGTGATCACGGGCCCTTTGGAAACACCATATATTTT. Protein sequence: CASSDHGPFGNTIYF. Full variable domain (rest looked up from reference TRBV25-1 and TRBJ1-3): EADIYQTPRYLVIGTGKKITLECSQTMGHDKMYWYQQDPGMELHLIHYSYGVNSTEKGDLSSESTVSRIRTEHFPLTLESARPSHTSQYLCASSDHGPFGNTIYFGEGSWLTVV.

This clone was observed a handful of times. The chain combines TRBV6-8 with TRBJ1-3; D not certain. Germline CDR1 is MNHGY and CDR2 is SAAAGT. The CDR3 extends over 14 amino acids. Trimming stripped 1 base from V and 2 bases from J, with 6 bases between. DNA for the CDR3: TGTGCCAGCAGTTACTTGCCCCCTGGAAACACCATATATTTT. Translation: CASSYLPPGNTIYF.

The chain recombines TRBV18 with TRBJ2-7, with D unresolved. The germline V and J ends were trimmed by 3 bases and 6 bases, with 15 bases remaining between them. There are 14 residues in the CDR3. Germline CDR1 is KGHSH and CDR2 is LQKENI. CDR3 coding DNA: TGTGCCAGCTCACCCGAGACGACGATATCCGAGCAGTACTTC. Translation: CASSPETTISEQYF.

V and J are TRBV19 and TRBJ2-1; D may be TRBD2 (7 bases). V was pared by 8 bases and J by 2 bases, with 13 bases between. Germline V CDR1 and CDR2: LNHDA, SQIVND (reference sequence). The CDR3 is 14 residues long. The CDR3 nucleotides are TGTGCCAGTGAAGGGGGGGGAACCTACAATGAGCAGTTCTTC. This encodes CASEGGGTYNEQFF.

Within the sample, this clone is medium-sized. The rearrangement joins TRBV9 to TRBJ2-2; D remains ambiguous. This CDR3 is 15 amino acids long. Per the germline V gene, CDR1 is SGDLS and CDR2 is YYNGEE. V was trimmed by 2 bases and J by 6 bases, leaving 14 bases between them. The CDR3 here is CASSVSGSHPGELFF. DNA for the CDR3: TGTGCCAGCAGCGTCTCCGGGTCCCACCCCGGGGAGCTGTTTTTT.

This clone was observed a handful of times. The chain employs TRBV30 and TRBJ2-3; D ambiguous. Germline CDR1 and CDR2: GTSNPN and SVGIG (reference sequence). V lost 0 bases to trimming and J lost 4 bases, with 11 bases between them. The CDR3 spans 14 residues. The CDR3 region has the DNA TGTGCCTGGAGTGTACGGGTGGTCGCAGATACGCAGTATTTT. Its translation: CAWSVRVVADTQYF.